These 11 T cell receptor beta chains originate from one sample sequenced in a study of T cells in Graves' hyperthyroidism and ophthalmopathy. TCR beta CDR3 sequences were amplified from RNA transcripts. An initial round of RT-PCR targeting the TCR CDR3 relied on the HTBI primer set. TCRdb independently ran MiXCR on the multiplex PCR reads; one entry per CDR3 protein. The sample includes around 380,000 distinct CDR3 sequences, roughly 13% of them seen just once. Sequencing used blood. The source is a man in his thirties or forties with Graves' hyperthyroidism that later progressed to Graves' ophthalmopathy.

In its sample, this clonotype was seen many times. This sequence joins TRBV12-3 or TRBV12-4 and TRBJ2-3, with D tentatively TRBD2 (5 bases). V was clipped by 3 bases and J by 2 bases, with 12 bases between them. This CDR3 has 15 residues. The CDR3: CASSFDGEYTDTQYF. CDR3 coding DNA: TGTGCCAGCAGTTTTGACGGGGAGTACACAGATACGCAGTATTTT.

This clonotype was counted a few times. The V gene is TRBV2, the J gene TRBJ1-1, with D perhaps TRBD1 (6 bases). Trimming shortened V by 6 bases and J by 10 bases, and 15 bases separated the two germline ends. Germline V gene data show CDR1 as SNHLY and CDR2 as FYNNEI. The CDR3 has 12 residues. CDR3 DNA: TGTGCCAGCAGCGTGGGGGCAGACGGAGCTTTCTTT. This translates into CASSVGADGAFF.

This clonotype was recorded many times. The chain recombines TRBV28 with TRBJ2-1; 8 positions match TRBD1. J was trimmed by 1 base and V by 5 bases; bases with no gene match: 7. In germline, CDR1 is MDHEN, CDR2 SYDVKM. This CDR3 spans 16 amino acids. The DNA of the CDR3 is TGTGCCAGCAGTACCCCTCGACAGGGGTCCTACAATGAGCAGTTCTTC. Its translation is CASSTPRQGSYNEQFF.

This clonotype was found a few times. This chain joins TRBV6-1 and TRBJ1-2; maybe TRBD1 (5 bases). Germline-derived CDR1 and CDR2 are MNHNS and SASEGT. V dropped 4 bases and J dropped 8 bases, with 14 bases sitting between them. The CDR3 covers 13 residues. Here the CDR3 reads CASSGPGTGGYTF. The CDR3 region has the DNA TGTGCCAGCAGTGGACCAGGGACGGGAGGCTACACCTTC.

This clonotype appeared many times. Sequence at one end of the junction differs from germline and may be a read error. The rearrangement links TRBV11-2 to TRBJ2-5; D is unclear. Per germline, CDR1 SGHAT and CDR2 FQNNGV. This CDR3 spans 15 amino acids. The CDR3 loop is CASSIEVAGQETQYF. CDR3 coding DNA: TGTGCCAGCAGCATAGAAGTAGCCGGCCAAGAGACCCAGTACTTC.

This chain joins TRBV7-6 and TRBJ2-2; no reliable D call. The V gene lost 5 bases and the J gene lost 0 bases, with 7 bases spanning the gap. Germline V CDR1 and CDR2: SGHVS, FNYEAQ. This CDR3 is 14 amino acids long. CDR3 sequence: CASSVTANTGELFF. Here the CDR3 DNA reads TGTGCCAGCAGCGTAACAGCGAACACCGGGGAGCTGTTTTTT. Using reference TRBV7-6 and TRBJ2-2 for the parts outside the CDR3, the full variable domain is GAGVSQSPRYKVTKRGQDVALRCDPISGHVSLYWYRQALGQGPEFLTYFNYEAQQDKSGLPNDRFSAERPEGSISTLTIQRTEQRDSAMYRCASSVTANTGELFFGEGSRLTVL.

The CDR3 protein is CASSANRAEQFF. In nucleotides, the CDR3 is TGCGCCAGCAGCGCGAACAGGGCCGAGCAGTTCTTC. This chain links TRBV5-1 with TRBJ2-1; D may be TRBD1 (6 bases). The V end was cut by 4 bases, the J end by 10 bases, with 12 bases between. CDR3 size: 12 residues. Germline assignment: CDR1 SGHRS and CDR2 YFSETQ.

This clonotype was seen repeatedly, ten times or more. The chain uses TRBV12-5 and TRBJ2-7, with 12 bases lining up with TRBD1. Per germline, CDR1 LGHNT and CDR2 FRNRAP. The CDR3 runs to 17 residues. V shed 2 bases, J shed 4 bases, and the junction held 9 bases outside the gene matches. The CDR3 bases are TGTGCTAGTGGTTTGACCACCGGGACAGGGGGCTTTTACGAGCAGTACTTC. Its translation: CASGLTTGTGGFYEQYF.

As concerns this clonotype: This clone may be a read error of a much larger clone one base away. The conserved final phenylalanine or tryptophan is absent from the CDR3, which likely points to a read error. The rearrangement joins TRBV20-1 to TRBJ1-4, with D hard to call. The germline gives CDR1 DFQATT, CDR2 SNEGSKA (reference sequence). V was clipped by 0 bases and J by 0 bases, with 5 bases between them. This CDR3 region has 14 residues. Here the CDR3 reads CSARDRSTNEKLFC. DNA for the CDR3: TGCAGTGCTAGAGATCGCTCAACTAATGAAAAACTGTTTTGT.

V and J are TRBV20-1 and TRBJ1-5; 9 nucleotides align to TRBD1. Losses at the gene ends were 5 bases for V and 6 bases for J; bases not matched to a gene: 5. The CDR3 is made up of 13 amino acids. Germline CDR1 is DFQATT and CDR2 is SNEGSKA (reference sequence). CDR3 protein: CSAGRDRVQPQHF. The CDR3 bases are TGCAGTGCTGGAAGGGACAGGGTTCAGCCCCAGCATTTT.

The J gene is TRBJ2-5, the V gene TRBV2; D unresolved. The CDR3 is made up of 13 amino acids. The V and J ends lost 6 bases and 2 bases respectively, with 10 bases between them. Germline V CDR1 and CDR2: SNHLY, FYNNEI. The CDR3 here is CASSVGRQETQYF. DNA for the CDR3: TGTGCCAGCAGCGTTGGACGACAAGAGACCCAGTACTTC. Full variable domain (remainder filled in from reference TRBV2 and TRBJ2-5): EPEVTQTPSHQVTQMGQEVILRCVPISNHLYFYWYRQILGQKVEFLVSFYNNEISEKSEIFDDQFSVERPDGSNFTLKIRSTKLEDSAMYFCASSVGRQETQYFGPGTRLLVL.